This is a list of T cell receptor beta chains from one sample in a study of T cell repertoires in cytomegalovirus infection. One entry per CDR3 protein, called by TCRdb with MiXCR from the reads. The repertoire has 350,000 to 550,000 distinct CDR3 sequences, roughly 30% of them found once; the top ten carry 12% to 15%. Sequences were obtained from PBMCs. The origin of the receptors is a human donor in good health (CMV status not recorded). Some clones in this sample may be carry-over from other donors' samples. The CDR3 runs from the conserved cysteine through the conserved F or W. The order of the fields is V gene, J gene, clone size, D gene, CDR3 protein, CDR3 DNA. D genes are given only for firm matches. Expanded clones get a size class; other rows say once, few or many, or leave the size out.

TRBV12-3/TRBV12-4	TRBJ1-5	NA	NA	CASSPRDARDLPQHF	TGTGCCAGCAGCCCCCGGGACGCAAGGGATCTCCCCCAGCATTTT
TRBV6-2/TRBV6-3	TRBJ1-5	NA	NA	CASTSSGRHPGVPPQHF	TGTGCCAGCACCTCCTCGGGACGGCACCCTGGTGTGCCGCCCCAGCATTTT
TRBV6-1	TRBJ2-5	NA	TRBD2	CASSYRGREETQYF	TGTGCCAGCAGTTACAGAGGGAGGGAGGAGACCCAGTACTTC
TRBV7-2	TRBJ1-6	few	TRBD1	CASSRTGVDNSPLHF	TGTGCCAGCAGCAGGACAGGGGTGGATAATTCACCCCTCCACTTT
TRBV20-1	TRBJ2-4	NA	TRBD1	CSASLGGRAKNIQYF	TGCAGTGCTAGTCTAGGGGGCCGAGCCAAAAACATTCAGTACTTC
TRBV5-1	TRBJ1-1	few	NA	CASSWRGQPNTEAFF	TGCGCCAGCAGCTGGCGCGGACAGCCAAACACTGAAGCTTTCTTT
TRBV5-1	TRBJ1-4	few	NA	CASSGTGRSNEKLFF	TGCGCCAGCAGCGGTACAGGGCGATCTAATGAAAAACTGTTTTTT
TRBV2	TRBJ2-2	NA	NA	CASSDEGANTGELFF	TGTGCCAGCAGCGATGAAGGGGCGAACACCGGGGAGCTGTTTTTT
TRBV7-9	TRBJ2-7	NA	NA	CASRLVGSSYEQYF	TGTGCCAGCCGCTTAGTGGGGTCCTCCTACGAGCAGTACTTC
TRBV2	TRBJ1-4	NA	NA	CASSSEGGGSEKLFF	TGTGCCAGCAGTAGTGAAGGCGGAGGTAGTGAAAAACTGTTTTTT
TRBV28	TRBJ2-7	few	TRBD1	CASSLTGVGTYEQYF	TGTGCCAGCAGTTTAACAGGGGTAGGGACCTACGAGCAGTACTTC
TRBV7-8	TRBJ1-5	NA	NA	CASSPRVGGNQPQHF	TGTGCCAGCAGCCCAAGGGTAGGGGGCAATCAGCCCCAGCATTTT
TRBV6-5	TRBJ2-3	NA	NA	CASSSSGGRVTDTQYF	TGTGCCAGCAGTAGCAGTGGGGGGCGGGTCACAGATACGCAGTATTTT
TRBV7-2	TRBJ1-5	NA	NA	CASSYPRGDPRNQPQHF	TGTGCCAGCAGCTACCCTCGGGGGGACCCTCGCAATCAGCCCCAGCATTTT
TRBV5-4	TRBJ1-1	NA	NA	CASSLGPSGADAFF	TGTGCCAGCAGCTTGGGTCCGTCGGGGGCTGACGCTTTCTTT
TRBV10-2	TRBJ1-2	few	TRBD1	CASRAVQGGSGYGYTF	TGCGCCAGCAGGGCAGTACAGGGGGGAAGTGGCTATGGCTACACCTTC
TRBV6-1	TRBJ2-3	NA	TRBD2	CASRRLLAGGNTQYF	TGTGCCAGCAGGAGGTTACTAGCGGGGGGGAATACGCAGTATTTT
TRBV4-1	TRBJ2-3	few	TRBD2	CASSYGLAGASTSTDTQYF	TGCGCCAGCAGCTATGGACTAGCGGGGGCCTCTACTAGCACAGATACGCAGTATTTT
TRBV7-2	TRBJ2-1	many	NA	CASRSEDEQFF	TGTGCCTCCCGAAGCGAGGATGAGCAGTTCTTC
TRBV6-6	TRBJ2-7	NA	NA	CASSRDDRYEQYF	TGTGCCAGCAGCCGGGACGACAGGTACGAGCAGTACTTC
TRBV12-3/TRBV12-4	TRBJ2-3	NA	NA	CASSTPDSTDTQYF	TGTGCCAGCAGTACACCAGACAGCACAGATACGCAGTATTTT
TRBV19	TRBJ2-3	few	TRBD2	CASPLSPRRGYTDTQYF	TGTGCCAGTCCTCTATCCCCCCGGCGGGGGTACACAGATACGCAGTATTTT
TRBV27	TRBJ2-7	many	NA	CASSFGYEQYF	TGTGCCAGCAGTTTCGGCTACGAGCAGTACTTC
TRBV25-1	TRBJ2-7	once	NA	CASSDSGLSDEQYF	TGTGCCAGCAGTGATTCCGGGCTTTCAGACGAGCAGTACTTC
TRBV7-8	TRBJ1-1	many	TRBD1	CASSDGQVPSFATNTEAFF	TGTGCCAGCAGCGATGGACAGGTACCGTCCTTTGCGACGAACACTGAAGCTTTCTTT
TRBV6-6	TRBJ1-2	NA	NA	CASSYPGAGVYGYTF	TGTGCCAGCAGTTACCCTGGGGCTGGAGTCTATGGCTACACCTTC
TRBV6-1	TRBJ2-5	NA	NA	CASSFTTGAQETQYF	TGTGCCAGCAGTTTCACGACAGGAGCTCAAGAGACCCAGTACTTC
TRBV5-6	TRBJ1-2	few	NA	CASSSGLNGYTF	TGTGCCAGCAGCTCGGGACTAAATGGCTACACCTTC
TRBV7-8	TRBJ1-2	many	NA	CASSLTGQPYGYTF	TGTGCCAGCAGCTTAACAGGACAGCCCTATGGCTACACCTTC
TRBV12-3/TRBV12-4	TRBJ2-7	NA	NA	CASSLHSGAGYEQYF	TGTGCCAGCAGTCTCCACTCCGGGGCGGGGTACGAGCAGTACTTC
TRBV7-6	TRBJ2-3	many	NA	CASSPRRTDTQYF	TGTGCCAGCAGCCCACGGCGCACAGATACGCAGTATTTT
TRBV2	TRBJ1-5	NA	TRBD1	CASVRDRDSNQPQHF	TGTGCCAGCGTCCGGGACAGAGATAGCAATCAGCCCCAGCATTTT
TRBV2	TRBJ1-5	few	NA	CASRDRENFSNQPQHF	TGTGCCAGCAGGGACAGAGAAAACTTTAGCAATCAGCCCCAGCATTTT
TRBV19	TRBJ2-1	few	TRBD2	CASSPSGGANNEQFF	TGTGCCAGTAGTCCTAGCGGGGGGGCTAACAATGAGCAGTTCTTC
TRBV19	TRBJ1-1	NA	NA	CASSRQTNEAFF	TGTGCCAGTAGTCGACAGACCAATGAAGCTTTCTTT
TRBV10-1	TRBJ2-5	NA	NA	CASSEVRGQSETQYF	TGCGCCAGCAGTGAGGTTAGAGGACAGTCGGAGACCCAGTACTTC
TRBV7-2	TRBJ2-3	few	NA	CASSPEGGFTDTQYF	TGTGCCAGCAGCCCAGAAGGGGGATTCACAGATACGCAGTATTTT
TRBV6-2/TRBV6-3	TRBJ2-1	few	TRBD1	CASSYGGTGGFYNEQFF	TGTGCCAGCAGTTACGGTGGAACAGGGGGATTCTACAATGAGCAGTTCTTC
TRBV2	TRBJ1-1	NA	NA	CASSEQFSEAFF	TGTGCCAGCAGTGAGCAGTTTTCTGAAGCTTTCTTT
TRBV7-6	TRBJ2-7	few	NA	CASSLSESSYEQYF	TGTGCCAGCAGCTTATCAGAGAGCTCCTACGAGCAGTACTTC
TRBV6-2/TRBV6-3	TRBJ1-5	NA	NA	CASSYLTTDQPQHF	TGTGCCAGCAGTTACCTAACCACTGATCAGCCCCAGCATTTT
TRBV6-4	TRBJ2-3	few	TRBD2	CASSEVPAGGTDTQYF	TGTGCCAGCAGTGAGGTGCCAGCGGGGGGCACAGATACGCAGTATTTT